This is a list of T cell receptor beta chains from one sample in a study of blood T cell repertoires in COVID-19. Sequencing was performed with immunoSEQ multiplex PCR; in TCRdb, only in-frame clones are kept and a portion is missing. The table lists about 270,000 clones, over 75% of them singletons. Sequencing used PBMCs or T cells enriched from blood (not recorded which). All receptors come from a woman younger than 45 who had recovered from COVID-19. Each CDR3 is given with its conserved first and last residue. A D gene is named only where the DNA matches it firmly. A row's size may be missing; if present it is once, few, many or a size class.

J,V,D,size,CDR3,DNA
TRBJ2-6,TRBV5-1,NA,NA,CAGSTGSGANVLTF,TGCGCCGGATCAACAGGGTCTGGGGCCAACGTCCTGACTTTC
TRBJ2-5,TRBV19,NA,NA,CASSTVGHTGVAETQYF,TGTGCCAGTAGTACAGTGGGACACACCGGAGTAGCAGAGACCCAGTACTTC
TRBJ2-5,TRBV18,TRBD1,NA,CASSQAYGTGPQETQYF,TGTGCCAGCTCACAGGCCTACGGGACAGGCCCGCAAGAGACCCAGTACTTC
TRBJ2-1,TRBV5-1,NA,NA,CASSLEAGSYNEQFF,TGCGCCAGCAGCTTGGAAGCGGGCTCCTACAATGAGCAGTTCTTC
TRBJ1-2,TRBV3-1/TRBV3-2,NA,NA,CASSQDSPGRASSGYTF,TGTGCCAGCAGCCAAGATTCCCCAGGGCGCGCCTCCTCTGGCTACACCTTC
TRBJ2-1,TRBV2,TRBD2,NA,CASSPNGLAGAGGGQFF,TGTGCCAGCAGTCCCAACGGCCTAGCGGGAGCGGGCGGGGGGCAGTTCTTC
TRBJ1-1,TRBV18,TRBD1,NA,CASSTGQGGITEAFF,TGTGCCAGCTCAACGGGACAGGGGGGGATCACTGAAGCTTTCTTT
TRBJ1-2,TRBV10-3,NA,once,CAISDLVNYGYTF,TGTGCCATCAGTGACTTAGTTAACTATGGCTACACCTTC
TRBJ1-1,TRBV27,TRBD1,NA,CASSWTGGRTEAFF,TGTGCCAGCAGTTGGACAGGGGGACGCACTGAAGCTTTCTTT
TRBJ2-7,TRBV7-9,TRBD1,NA,CASSWTGHEQYF,TGTGCCAGCAGCTGGACAGGGCACGAGCAGTACTTC
TRBJ2-2,TRBV5-4,NA,NA,CASSLRQGGNTGELFF,TGTGCCAGCAGCTTGCGGCAGGGAGGAAACACCGGGGAGCTGTTTTTT
TRBJ1-2,TRBV29-1,TRBD1,NA,CSAETRDRSNYGYTF,TGCAGCGCCGAAACTAGGGACAGATCTAACTATGGCTACACCTTC
TRBJ1-5,TRBV19,NA,NA,CASSIGLAGGGGNQPQHF,TGTGCCAGTAGTATAGGGCTGGCGGGGGGAGGTGGGAATCAGCCCCAGCATTTT
TRBJ1-6,TRBV27,NA,NA,CASSSSTGHRSPLHF,TGTGCCAGCAGTTCCTCGACAGGACACAGGTCACCCCTCCACTTT